These T cell receptor beta chains were read from a single sample in a study of blood T cell repertoires in COVID-19. Profiled with immunoSEQ multiplex PCR; TCRdb holds only in-frame clones, not every one. The table shows some 150,000 clones, with around nine tenths occurring only once. Sequencing was performed on peripheral blood. These receptors all stem from a human donor in a cohort sampled during active COVID-19. Each CDR3 is given with its conserved first and last residue. The D gene is left open where the match is weak.

V | D | CDR3
TRBV4-2 | NA | CASSQDPETGELFF
TRBV24-1 | TRBD2 | CATSDGPTSGGSDFGEQYF
TRBV7-2 | NA | CASSLPSSSRGAFF
TRBV5-1 | NA | CASSLEGLGYGYTF
TRBV29-1 | TRBD1 | CSVGDRASNEKLFF
TRBV5-5 | TRBD1 | CASSPTGGADSPLHF
TRBV19 | TRBD1 | CASSPTGGTGELFF
TRBV7-9 | NA | CASSPVGGTDTQYF
TRBV2 | NA | CASRTSVSFRYTF
TRBV16 | NA | CASSQAAGVGYNEQFF
TRBV5-6 | TRBD1 | CASSGTGQTHQPQHF
TRBV10-1 | NA | CASMGDRTYEQYF
TRBV6-5 | TRBD1 | CASTMRGQSGNTIYF
TRBV4-3 | NA | CASSLHDRTLYGYTF
TRBV2 | TRBD1 | CASRSDRVGGYTF
TRBV19 | NA | CASVDSGEQPQHF